The 17 T cell receptor beta chains below were found in one sample sequenced in a study of blood T cells in healthy people across ages. Then a second PCR, running roughly 6 to 12 cycles, was carried out with a sample-barcoded 5' primer and a J-beta primer mix. MiXCR, applied by TCRdb to the 5' RACE reads, yields one record per CDR3 protein. The data show about 830,000 distinct CDR3 sequences, around 68% seen once. Material for sequencing was blood. The receptors originated from a man aged 25 to 40 in good health.

This clonotype has more than one count but fewer than ten. The rearrangement links TRBV7-2 to TRBJ2-5; 12 nucleotides match TRBD2. V was pared by 5 bases and J by 2 bases, with 6 bases of the junction left unmatched. The CDR3 extends over 16 amino acids. Germline lookup yields CDR1 SGHTA and CDR2 FQGNSA. The CDR3 DNA reads TGTGCCAGCAGCCTGGGGACTAGCGGGTTACAAGAGACCCAGTACTTC. It codes for CASSLGTSGLQETQYF.

This sequence joins TRBV29-1 and TRBJ1-2; 7 bases map to TRBD1. Germline V lookup: CDR1 SQVTM, CDR2 ANQGSEA. The CDR3 runs 15 residues. V lost 1 base, J lost 0 bases, and 5 bases stayed unmatched. The CDR3 region is CSVEARDRANYGYTF. The CDR3 coding sequence is TGCAGCGTTGAAGCCCGGGACAGAGCTAACTATGGCTACACCTTC.

As to this clonotype: A read error may be the cause here, since a much bigger clone is one base away. The chain carries TRBV5-1 and TRBJ2-5; 10 nucleotides match TRBD1. V shed 4 bases, J shed 11 bases, and the junction held 11 bases outside the gene matches. The CDR3 runs to 14 residues. Per germline, CDR1 SGHRS and CDR2 YFSETQ. As DNA, the CDR3 is TGCGCCAGCAGCCGGGACAGGGGCAACAATGAGCAGTACTTC. The encoded protein is CASSRDRGNNEQYF.

V is TRBV12-3 or TRBV12-4 and J is TRBJ2-1; 7 bases are shared with TRBD1. V dropped 8 bases and J dropped 12; count of bases not matched to a gene: 13. The CDR3 has 13 residues. CDR3 bases: TGTGCCAGCGCCTTCGAGGGGGCTGTTCGGCAGTTCTTC. It specifies CASAFEGAVRQFF.

This chain links TRBV28 with TRBJ1-4; tentatively, D is TRBD1 (6 bases). CDR1 is MDHEN and CDR2 is SYDVKM in the germline V gene. Trimming cost V 5 bases and J 8 bases, with 18 bases left between them. The CDR3 is 15 residues long. The CDR3 spells CASSPTGSPEEKLFF. In DNA, the CDR3 is TGTGCCAGCAGTCCCACAGGGTCTCCAGAGGAAAAACTGTTTTTT.

The chain uses TRBV7-6 and TRBJ2-5, with 8 nucleotides matching TRBD2. Germline values: CDR1 SGHVS, CDR2 FNYEAQ. CDR3 size: 17 residues. Unmatched junction bases numbered 21, after V lost 4 bases and J lost 11 bases. CDR3 nucleotides: TGTGCCAGCAGCTCCTCTCCTTACGGGGGGGACTACAATGAGCAGTACTTC. Encoded protein: CASSSSPYGGDYNEQYF.

The rearrangement uses TRBV5-1 and TRBJ2-1; TRBD1 aligns across 9 bases. Germline lookup yields CDR1 SGHRS and CDR2 YFSETQ. The CDR3 has 17 amino acids. V gave up 4 bases and J gave up 1 base; unmatched junction bases: 9. CDR3 sequence reads: CASSRGTGQGSYNEQFF. CDR3 DNA sequence: TGCGCCAGCAGCAGGGGCACGGGACAGGGTTCCTACAATGAGCAGTTCTTC.

This clonotype was seen more than once but under ten times. The chain recombines TRBV20-1 with TRBJ2-3; D gene uncertain. The CDR3 length is 13 residues. V was pared by 6 bases and J by 3 bases, with 13 bases between. Per germline, CDR1 DFQATT and CDR2 SNEGSKA (reference sequence). CDR3 in DNA: TGCAGTGCCCCCGACCGTAATACAGATACGCAGTATTTT. Translating it yields CSAPDRNTDTQYF.

This clonotype was seen a handful of times. In nucleotides, the CDR3 is TGCGCCAGCAGCAAAGGGGACAGTTTTACCTACGAGCAGTACTTC. Translating gives CASSKGDSFTYEQYF. This chain connects TRBV5-1 to TRBJ2-7; 7 positions agree with TRBD1. Per germline, CDR1 SGHRS and CDR2 YFSETQ. The CDR3 is 15 residues long. The V and J ends lost 4 bases and 2 bases, in that order; junction bases with no gene match: 9.

Comments on this clonotype: A read error is possible here, since a much larger clone lies one base away. This chain joins TRBV6-1 and TRBJ2-1; D unresolved. The CDR3 runs 12 residues. Trimming removed 6 bases from V and 10 bases from J, with 13 bases in between. CDR1 and CDR2 (germline): MNHNS, SASEGT. The CDR3 reads CASRKDSYEQFF. CDR3 DNA sequence: TGTGCCAGCAGAAAGGATTCGTACGAGCAGTTCTTC.

The table lists this clonotype with a count of one. The chain combines TRBV4-1 with TRBJ1-4; no definite D call. With 1 base removed from V and 8 bases from J, the gap between germline ends came to 11 bases. CDR3 size: 14 residues. Germline V gene sequence: CDR1 MGHRA, CDR2 YSYEKL. CDR3 in amino acids: CASSQVRSREKLFF. The CDR3 DNA follows: TGCGCCAGCAGCCAAGTTAGGAGTCGGGAAAAACTGTTTTTT.

V is TRBV20-1 and J is TRBJ1-5; D is perhaps TRBD1 (5 bases). Trimming shortened V by 4 bases and J by 4 bases, and 14 bases separated the two germline ends. This CDR3 region has 14 residues. CDR1 DFQATT and CDR2 SNEGSKA come from the germline V gene (reference sequence). CDR3 protein: CSANRGVRNQPQHF. The CDR3 bases are TGCAGTGCTAACCGGGGGGTGAGAAATCAGCCCCAGCATTTT.

The rearrangement uses TRBV7-2 and TRBJ2-6; possible D gene TRBD1, 6 bases. Per germline, CDR1 SGHTA and CDR2 FQGNSA. This CDR3 is built from 17 residues. Trimming shortened V by 2 bases and J by 4 bases, and 15 bases separated the two germline ends. CDR3 bases: TGTGCCAGCAGCTTATGGCCAGGGGAAGTAGGGGCCAACGTCCTGACTTTC. Its translation is CASSLWPGEVGANVLTF.

J is TRBJ2-7 and V is TRBV6-2 or TRBV6-3; a possible D gene is TRBD1 (6 bases). Trimming left V 6 bases short and J 5 bases short, with 14 bases between. The germline CDR1 and CDR2 sequences are MNHEY and SVGEGT. The CDR3 contains 13 residues. CDR3 sequence (DNA): TGTGCCAGCAGCCCAGGACAGTACGACGAGCAGTACTTC. Translation: CASSPGQYDEQYF.

The gene calls are TRBV20-1 and TRBJ2-1; TRBD2 matches 8 bases. The germline gives CDR1 DFQATT, CDR2 SNEGSKA (reference sequence). The junction had 7 bases not matched to a gene; V was cut back by 3 bases and J by 0 bases. This CDR3 has 16 residues. For the CDR3, the DNA is TGCAGTGCTAGGAGGGCGGGGGGCGCCTCCTACAATGAGCAGTTCTTC. Translation: CSARRAGGASYNEQFF.

This chain joins TRBV4-3 and TRBJ1-4, with TRBD1 matching 8 bases. The germline V gene encodes CDR1 LGHNA and CDR2 YSLEER. The CDR3 has 15 residues. After removal of 5 bases from V and 7 bases from J, the junction contained 9 bases not matched to a gene. The CDR3 region has the DNA TGCGCCAGCAGCAAAACGACAGGGGCTGGTGAAAAACTGTTTTTT. Protein: CASSKTTGAGEKLFF.

The chain carries TRBV4-3 and TRBJ2-7, with D tentatively TRBD1 or TRBD2 (5 bases each). V was clipped by 3 bases and J by 3 bases, with 12 bases between them. Germline V gene data show CDR1 as LGHNA and CDR2 as YSLEER. The CDR3 runs 14 residues. The CDR3 loop is CASSQVGDGYEQYF. CDR3 in DNA: TGCGCCAGCAGCCAGGTCGGGGACGGCTACGAGCAGTACTTC.